The TCR beta chain under discussion was sequenced for a study of blood T cells in healthy people across ages. Through a sample-barcoded 5' primer and a J-beta primer mix, a second PCR was run for about 6 to 11 cycles. TCRdb analysed the 5' RACE reads with MiXCR anew, one entry per CDR3 protein. Of 720,000 or so distinct CDR3 sequences listed, 40% to 45% were seen once; the top ten hold about 30%. Only a few counts were recorded for this clonotype. What it binds is not known. Findings and caveats of the study: Greater diversity and more naive CD4+ cells were seen in long-lived donors than in aged donors. As naive T cell percentage varied, TCR beta diversity correlated strongly with it.

Germline CDR1 reads DFQATT; CDR2 reads SNEGSKA (reference sequence). The CDR3 sequence is 13 residues long. The ends lost 6 bases at V and 4 bases at J; junction bases unmatched: 8. Per sample, a minimum of 6 million PBMCs were isolated. The TCR was taken from a man older than 75 in good health. The source material was blood. This chain connects TRBV20-1 to TRBJ2-7, with TRBD1 matching 8 bases. The CDR3, as DNA: TGCAGTGCCTCATTCCGGGACAGGTACGAGCAGTACTTC. Protein product: CSASFRDRYEQYF.